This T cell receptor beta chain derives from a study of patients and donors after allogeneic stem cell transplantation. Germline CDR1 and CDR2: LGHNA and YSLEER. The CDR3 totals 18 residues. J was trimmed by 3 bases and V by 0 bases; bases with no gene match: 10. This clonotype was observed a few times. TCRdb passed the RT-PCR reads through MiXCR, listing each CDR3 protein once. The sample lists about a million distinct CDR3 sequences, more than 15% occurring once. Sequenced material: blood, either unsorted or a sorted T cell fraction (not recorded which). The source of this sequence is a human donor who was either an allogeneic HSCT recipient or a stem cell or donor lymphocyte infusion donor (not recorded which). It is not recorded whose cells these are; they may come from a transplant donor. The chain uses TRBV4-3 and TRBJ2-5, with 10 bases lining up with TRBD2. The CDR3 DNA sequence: TGCGCCAGCAGCCAAGAGGCTAGCGGGGGTTTTGGAGAAGAGACCCAGTACTTC. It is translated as CASSQEASGGFGEETQYF.